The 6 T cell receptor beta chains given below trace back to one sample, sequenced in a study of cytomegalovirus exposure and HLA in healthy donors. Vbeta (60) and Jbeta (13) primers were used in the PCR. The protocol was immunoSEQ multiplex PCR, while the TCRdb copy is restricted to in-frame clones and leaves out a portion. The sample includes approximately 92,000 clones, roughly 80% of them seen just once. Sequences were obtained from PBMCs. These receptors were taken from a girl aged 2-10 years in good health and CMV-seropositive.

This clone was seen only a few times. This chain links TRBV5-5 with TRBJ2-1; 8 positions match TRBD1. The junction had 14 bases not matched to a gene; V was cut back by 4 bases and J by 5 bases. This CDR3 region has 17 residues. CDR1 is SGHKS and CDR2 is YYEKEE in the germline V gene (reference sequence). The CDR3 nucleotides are TGTGCCAGCAGCGTAGGGGGCTGGCAGGGGGCCCACAATGAGCAGTTCTTC. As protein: CASSVGGWQGAHNEQFF.

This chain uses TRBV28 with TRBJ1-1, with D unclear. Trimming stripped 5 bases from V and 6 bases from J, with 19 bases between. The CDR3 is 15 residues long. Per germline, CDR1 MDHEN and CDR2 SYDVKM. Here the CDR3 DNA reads TGTGCCAGCAGTCCTACCGGGTATCCCCCCCCTGAAGCTTTCTTT. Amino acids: CASSPTGYPPPEAFF.

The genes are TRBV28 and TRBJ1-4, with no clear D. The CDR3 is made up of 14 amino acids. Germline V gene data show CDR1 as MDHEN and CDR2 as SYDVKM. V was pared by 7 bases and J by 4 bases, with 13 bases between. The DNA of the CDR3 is TGTGCCAGCAAATCAGGCAGTCATAATGAAAAACTGTTTTTT. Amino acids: CASKSGSHNEKLFF.

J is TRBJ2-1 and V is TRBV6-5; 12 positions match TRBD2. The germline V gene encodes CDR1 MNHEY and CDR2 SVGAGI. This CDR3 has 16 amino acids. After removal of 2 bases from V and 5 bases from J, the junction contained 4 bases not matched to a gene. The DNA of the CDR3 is TGTGCCAGCAGTTACCTAGGACTAGCGGGAAACAATGAGCAGTTCTTC. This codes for CASSYLGLAGNNEQFF.

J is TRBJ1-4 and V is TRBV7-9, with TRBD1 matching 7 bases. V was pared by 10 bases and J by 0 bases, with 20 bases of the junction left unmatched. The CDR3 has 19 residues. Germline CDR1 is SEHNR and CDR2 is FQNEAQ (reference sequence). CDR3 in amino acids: CAILQRGGQEDPTNEKLFF. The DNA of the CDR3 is TGTGCCATCCTCCAAAGAGGAGGACAGGAGGACCCAACTAATGAAAAACTGTTTTTT. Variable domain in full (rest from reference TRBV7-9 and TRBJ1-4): DTGVSQNPRHKITKRGQNVTFRCDPISEHNRLYWYRQTLGQGPEFLTYFQNEAQLEKSRLLSDRFSAERPKGSFSTLEIQRTEQGDSAMYLCAILQRGGQEDPTNEKLFFGSGTQLSVL.

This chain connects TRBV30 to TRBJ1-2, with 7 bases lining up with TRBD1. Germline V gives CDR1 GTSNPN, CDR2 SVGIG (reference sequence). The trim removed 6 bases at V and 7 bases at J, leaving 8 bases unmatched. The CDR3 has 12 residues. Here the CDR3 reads CACILRGLGYTF. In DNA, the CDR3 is TGTGCCTGCATCCTAAGGGGGCTTGGCTACACCTTC. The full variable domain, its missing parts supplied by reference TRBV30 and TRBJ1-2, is SQTIHQWPATLVQPVGSPLSLECTVEGTSNPNLYWYRQAAGRGLQLLFYSVGIGQISSEVPQNLSASRPQDRQFILSSKKLLLSDSGFYLCACILRGLGYTFGSGTRLTVV.